The 23 T cell receptor beta chains presented below share a single source sample, sequenced in a study of blood T cell repertoires in COVID-19. Profiling relied on immunoSEQ multiplex PCR, and the TCRdb table lists in-frame clones only, not all of them. The data hold roughly 100,000 clones, with around 89% observed a single time. What was sequenced was peripheral blood. The receptor set was obtained from a woman between 55 and 75 years old with acute or convalescent COVID-19.

This sequence joins TRBV28 and TRBJ2-1; weak D call: TRBD2 (6 bases). CDR1 and CDR2 from the germline V gene are MDHEN and SYDVKM. Trimming took off 10 bases at V and 10 bases at J, with 17 bases between the two ends. There are 12 residues in the CDR3. The CDR3 region has the DNA TGTGCCACCACTCCCCCGGGAGACGAGCAGTTCTTC. Translated, it gives CATTPPGDEQFF. Filled out from reference TRBV28 and TRBJ2-1, the complete variable domain reads DVKVTQSSRYLVKRTGEKVFLECVQDMDHENMFWYRQDPGLGLRLIYFSYDVKMKEKGDIPEGYSVSREKKERFSLILESASTNQTSMYLCATTPPGDEQFFGPGTRLTVL.

The chain joins TRBV5-8 to TRBJ2-1; maybe TRBD1 (6 bases). The germline V gene encodes CDR1 SGHTS and CDR2 YDEGEE. CDR3 length: 17 residues. Trimming stripped 7 bases from V and 6 bases from J, with 26 bases between. As DNA, the CDR3 is TGTGCCAGCCCTTCACCCCCATGGGGGCGGAAGCCCAATGAGCAGTTCTTC. Translating gives CASPSPPWGRKPNEQFF.

The chain has TRBV19 and TRBJ2-1, with unresolved D. Per germline, CDR1 LNHDA and CDR2 SQIVND (reference sequence). Trimming removed 2 bases at V and 4 bases at J, with 12 bases between. The CDR3 sequence is 15 residues long. CDR3 in DNA: TGTGCCAGTAGTATACGGAAACAGCTTTACAATGAGCAGTTCTTC. Translation gives CASSIRKQLYNEQFF.

This clone was seen only once. The chain carries TRBV29-1 and TRBJ1-2; 9 bases match TRBD1. The germline CDR1 and CDR2 sequences are SQVTM and ANQGSEA. The CDR3 is made up of 14 amino acids. V gave up 5 bases and J gave up 3 bases; unmatched junction bases: 7. The CDR3 DNA is TGCAGCGTTCCTAAACAGGGGGCGGACTATGGCTACACCTTC. It is translated as CSVPKQGADYGYTF.

The chain uses TRBV6-6 and TRBJ2-7, with 7 bases that match TRBD2. Germline V gene sequence: CDR1 MNHNY, CDR2 SVGAGI (reference sequence). The CDR3 has 16 amino acids. Trimming removed 0 bases from V and 1 base from J; junction bases left unmatched: 6. CDR3 in DNA: TGTGCCAGCAGTTACTCGTCTCCCGGGAGGTCCTACGAGCAGTACTTC. Translated, it gives CASSYSSPGRSYEQYF.

As for this clone: Distinct nucleotide sequences in the sample also encode this CDR3. The rearrangement uses TRBV5-8 and TRBJ1-5; D gene ambiguous. V lost 0 bases and J lost 0, with 7 bases in between. Per the germline V gene, CDR1 is SGHTS and CDR2 is YDEGEE. This CDR3 contains 15 residues. This chain's CDR3 is CASSLAGDSNQPQHF. The DNA for the CDR3 is TGTGCCAGCAGCTTGGCCGGGGATAGCAATCAGCCCCAGCATTTT.

The chain uses TRBV29-1 and TRBJ1-2; D is undetermined. V lost 3 bases and J 7 bases, leaving 18 bases between the germline ends. Germline V gene sequence: CDR1 SQVTM, CDR2 ANQGSEA. The CDR3 has 14 amino acids. CDR3 DNA: TGCAGCGTTGATTGGACTACTCTGTCGGGTGGCTACACCTTC. Its protein product is CSVDWTTLSGGYTF. Based on the CDR3 plus reference TRBV29-1 and TRBJ1-2, the full variable domain is SAVISQKPSRDICQRGTSLTIQCQVDSQVTMMFWYRQQPGQSLTLIATANQGSEATYESGFVIDKFPISRPNLTFSTLTVSNMSPEDSSIYLCSVDWTTLSGGYTFGSGTRLTVV.

The chain carries TRBV29-1 and TRBJ1-5; possible D gene TRBD1, 5 bases. The germline V gene encodes CDR1 SQVTM and CDR2 ANQGSEA. Trimming removed 4 bases from V and 3 bases from J, with 10 bases in between. The CDR3 is made up of 13 amino acids. The CDR3 loop is CSVGQGLNQPQHF. CDR3 sequence (DNA): TGCAGCGTTGGCCAGGGCCTCAATCAGCCCCAGCATTTT.

This clone occurred once. The chain employs TRBV10-3 and TRBJ2-3; 7 bases agree with TRBD2. Germline V gene lookup returns CDR1 ENHRY and CDR2 SYGVKD. Trimming at V came to 10 bases and at J to 3 bases, leaving 10 bases not matched to a gene. The CDR3 consists of 14 residues. CDR3 protein: CATLAGWGTDTQYF. The CDR3 region has the DNA TGTGCCACCTTAGCGGGCTGGGGGACAGATACGCAGTATTTT.

The chain recombines TRBV18 with TRBJ2-7, with 11 bases matching TRBD1. V lost 3 bases and J lost 0; bases outside the gene matches: 16. The germline V gene encodes CDR1 KGHSH and CDR2 LQKENI. The length of the CDR3 is 20 residues. CDR3 region: CASSPLPPGQGGRVSYEQYF. In DNA, the CDR3 is TGTGCCAGCTCACCCCTTCCCCCGGGACAGGGGGGAAGAGTCTCCTACGAGCAGTACTTC. The whole variable domain, remainder taken from reference TRBV18 and TRBJ2-7, is NAGVMQNPRHLVRRRGQEARLRCSPMKGHSHVYWYRQLPEEGLKFMVYLQKENIIDESGMPKERFSAEFPKEGPSILRIQQVVRGDSAAYFCASSPLPPGQGGRVSYEQYFGPGTRLTVT.

This clone appeared a single time. CDR3: CASSSYLAGGGYEQYV. In DNA form, the CDR3 reads TGTGCCAGCAGCTCGTACCTAGCGGGAGGGGGGTACGAGCAGTACGTC. The V and J genes are TRBV5-4 and TRBJ2-7; TRBD2 agrees at 12 bases. V lost 3 bases, J lost 4 bases, and 8 bases stayed unmatched. Per germline, CDR1 SGHNT and CDR2 YYREEE (reference sequence). CDR3 length: 16 residues.

V usage is TRBV6-5 and J usage is TRBJ2-1; D gene ambiguous. This CDR3 is 15 amino acids long. Germline assignment: CDR1 MNHEY and CDR2 SVGAGI. V gave up 6 bases and J gave up 0 bases, with 12 bases separating them. The CDR3 loop is CASRTTRSSYNEQFF. DNA of the CDR3: TGTGCCAGCAGAACCACTCGGAGCTCCTACAATGAGCAGTTCTTC.

J is TRBJ1-2 and V is TRBV19; 9 bases line up with TRBD1. CDR1 is LNHDA, CDR2 SQIVND, per germline (reference sequence). The CDR3 length is 15 residues. Losses at the gene ends were 6 bases for V and 8 bases for J; bases not matched to a gene: 13. CDR3 sequence reads: CASSPGDRDSLGYTF. CDR3 coding DNA: TGTGCCAGTAGCCCCGGGGACAGGGACTCTTTGGGCTACACCTTC.

The chain combines TRBV12-3 or TRBV12-4 with TRBJ1-2; D gene uncertain. V gave up 7 bases and J gave up 7 bases, with 13 bases separating them. CDR3 length: 12 amino acids. Here the CDR3 reads CASNQREGGYTF. The CDR3 bases are TGTGCCAGCAACCAAAGGGAGGGTGGCTACACCTTC.

V usage is TRBV5-5 and J usage is TRBJ1-5; D might be TRBD1 (5 bases). The CDR3 runs 12 residues. In germline, CDR1 is SGHKS, CDR2 YYEKEE (reference sequence). The V end was cut by 4 bases, the J end by 7 bases, with 9 bases between. The CDR3 reads CASSAGGQPQHF. The CDR3 DNA reads as TGTGCCAGCAGCGCTGGGGGGCAGCCCCAGCATTTT.

This clone occurred a few times. The rearrangement joins TRBV27 to TRBJ2-1; 11 bases map to TRBD1. The CDR3 totals 16 residues. After removal of 5 bases from V and 8 bases from J, the junction contained 11 bases not matched to a gene. Germline V gives CDR1 MNHEY, CDR2 SMNVEV (reference sequence). The DNA for the CDR3 is TGTGCCAGCAGTCCGCCCCGGGACAGGGGGGTGGATGAGCAGTTCTTC. Encoded protein: CASSPPRDRGVDEQFF.

J is TRBJ2-1 and V is TRBV19; maybe TRBD2 (5 bases). Trimming stripped 5 bases from V and 0 bases from J, with 8 bases between. This CDR3 has 14 residues. The germline V gene encodes CDR1 LNHDA and CDR2 SQIVND (reference sequence). CDR3 sequence (DNA): TGTGCCAGTAGTTCGGACTTCTCCTACAATGAGCAGTTCTTC. Translating it yields CASSSDFSYNEQFF.

The chain couples TRBV6-5 to TRBJ1-1; 7 bases align to TRBD1. The CDR3 has 14 residues. Germline CDR1 and CDR2: MNHEY and SVGAGI. The ends lost 6 bases at V and 2 bases at J; junction bases unmatched: 6. CDR3 loop: CASRLTGVNTEAFF. In nucleotides, the CDR3 is TGTGCCAGCAGGCTAACAGGGGTCAACACTGAAGCTTTCTTT.

This chain uses TRBV7-9 with TRBJ2-1; 14 bases map to TRBD2. With V trimmed by 5 bases and J by 9 bases, 9 bases remained unmatched. The germline gives CDR1 SEHNR, CDR2 FQNEAQ (reference sequence). The CDR3 is 16 residues long. CDR3 residues: CASSELAGLAGGEQFF. The CDR3 coding sequence is TGTGCCAGCAGCGAGCTAGCAGGACTAGCGGGAGGTGAGCAGTTCTTC. Full variable domain (rest looked up from reference TRBV7-9 and TRBJ2-1): DTGVSQNPRHKITKRGQNVTFRCDPISEHNRLYWYRQTLGQGPEFLTYFQNEAQLEKSRLLSDRFSAERPKGSFSTLEIQRTEQGDSAMYLCASSELAGLAGGEQFFGPGTRLTVL.

This clone has a single count. CDR3 residues: CASSGQGTEAFF. CDR3 DNA: TGTGCCAGCAGTGGACAGGGCACTGAAGCTTTCTTT. The chain combines TRBV2 with TRBJ1-1, with 7 bases identical to TRBD1. The CDR3 is 12 residues long. Germline values: CDR1 SNHLY, CDR2 FYNNEI. The trim removed 4 bases at V and 4 bases at J, leaving 0 bases unmatched.

This clone appeared a few times. The chain uses TRBV7-9 and TRBJ2-1; 14 nucleotides line up with TRBD2. J lost 5 bases, V lost 5 bases, and 5 bases had no gene match. Germline CDR1 is SEHNR and CDR2 is FQNEAQ (reference sequence). The CDR3 contains 16 residues. CDR3 coding DNA: TGTGCCAGCAGCCCCTCGGGACTAGCGGGAGACAATGAGCAGTTCTTC. This encodes CASSPSGLAGDNEQFF. Complete variable domain (other parts from reference TRBV7-9 and TRBJ2-1): DTGVSQNPRHKITKRGQNVTFRCDPISEHNRLYWYRQTLGQGPEFLTYFQNEAQLEKSRLLSDRFSAERPKGSFSTLEIQRTEQGDSAMYLCASSPSGLAGDNEQFFGPGTRLTVL.

This chain uses TRBV27 with TRBJ2-5; 8 bases agree with TRBD1. The CDR3 consists of 19 residues. CDR1 and CDR2 from the germline V gene are MNHEY and SMNVEV (reference sequence). With V trimmed by 1 base and J by 0 bases, 13 bases remained unmatched. CDR3 in amino acids: CASSLWGAAGQGHQETQYF. For the CDR3, the DNA is TGTGCCAGCAGTTTATGGGGCGCGGCCGGACAGGGACACCAAGAGACCCAGTACTTC.

This sequence joins TRBV7-3 and TRBJ1-6, with a possible D match to TRBD1 (6 bases). This CDR3 has 13 residues. Germline V gene lookup returns CDR1 SGHTA and CDR2 FQGTGA. Deletions cut 5 bases from V and 10 bases from J, with 12 bases between. The CDR3: CASSEQGGSPLHF. The CDR3 bases are TGTGCCAGCAGCGAACAGGGTGGGTCACCCCTCCACTTT.